This is a list of T cell receptor beta chains from one sample in a study of blood T cell repertoires in COVID-19. TCRdb keeps only in-frame clones here, not all; method: immunoSEQ multiplex PCR. The repertoire holds nearly 25,000 clones, with 65% to 90% as singletons. The sample consisted of peripheral blood. These receptors were obtained from a man in his sixties or seventies with acute or convalescent COVID-19. Both conserved end residues are part of each CDR3. D genes are given only for firm matches. Clone size is not always given. Where it is, it says once, few, many or a class for expanded clones.

DNA | CDR3 | size | D | J | length | V
TGTGCCAGCAGCGACCGGGACAGCCTGAACACTGAAGCTTTCTTT | CASSDRDSLNTEAFF | NA | TRBD1 | TRBJ1-1 | 15 | TRBV7-2
TGCAGCGTGGGGACTAGCACCTACGAGCAGTACTTC | CSVGTSTYEQYF | NA | TRBD2 | TRBJ2-7 | 12 | TRBV29-1
TGTGCCAGCTCACCAGGGACAGGGAACTATGGCTACACCTTC | CASSPGTGNYGYTF | NA | TRBD1 | TRBJ1-2 | 14 | TRBV18
TGTGCCACCAGCACCGGGACATTGAACACCGGGGAGCTGTTTTTT | CATSTGTLNTGELFF | NA | NA | TRBJ2-2 | 15 | TRBV15
TGTGCCAGCAGCAGTGGTGGCGGGACCGAGTATAATTCACCCCTCCACTTT | CASSSGGGTEYNSPLHF | NA | NA | TRBJ1-6 | 17 | TRBV5-6
TGTGCCCTTAGGGGTACAATTGGCTCAGATACGCAGTATTTT | CALRGTIGSDTQYF | NA | NA | TRBJ2-3 | 14 | TRBV10-3
TGTGCCAGCAGTGCCTTTAGGGGCACTGAAGCTTTCTTT | CASSAFRGTEAFF | NA | NA | TRBJ1-1 | 13 | TRBV6-4
TGTGCCAGCAGTCCGACAGGTTATGGCTACACCTTC | CASSPTGYGYTF | few | NA | TRBJ1-2 | 12 | TRBV12-3/TRBV12-4
TGTGCCACCAGCAGAGAGTCAGGGGGCGACACCGGGGAGCTGTTTTTT | CATSRESGGDTGELFF | few | TRBD1 | TRBJ2-2 | 16 | TRBV15
TGTGCCAGCAGCCCCATTGCCACATACGAGCAGTACTTC | CASSPIATYEQYF | NA | NA | TRBJ2-7 | 13 | TRBV12-3/TRBV12-4